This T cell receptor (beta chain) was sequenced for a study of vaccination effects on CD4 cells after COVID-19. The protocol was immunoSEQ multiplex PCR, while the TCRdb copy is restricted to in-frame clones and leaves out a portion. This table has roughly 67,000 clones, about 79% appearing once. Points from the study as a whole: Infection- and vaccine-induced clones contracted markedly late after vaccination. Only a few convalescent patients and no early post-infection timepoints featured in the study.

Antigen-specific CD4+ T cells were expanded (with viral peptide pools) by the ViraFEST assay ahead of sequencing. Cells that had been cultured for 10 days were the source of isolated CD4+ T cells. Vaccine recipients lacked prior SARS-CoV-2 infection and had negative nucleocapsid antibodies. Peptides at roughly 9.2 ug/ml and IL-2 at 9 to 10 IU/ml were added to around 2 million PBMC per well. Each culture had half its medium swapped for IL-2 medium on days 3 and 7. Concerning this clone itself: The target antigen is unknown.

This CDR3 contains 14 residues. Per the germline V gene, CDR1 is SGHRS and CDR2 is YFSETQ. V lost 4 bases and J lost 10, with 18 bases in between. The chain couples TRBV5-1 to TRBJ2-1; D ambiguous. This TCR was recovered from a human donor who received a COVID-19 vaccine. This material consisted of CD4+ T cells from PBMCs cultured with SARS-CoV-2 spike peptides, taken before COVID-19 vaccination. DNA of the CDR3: TGCGCCAGCAGCCCACAACCGACTGCCAGCGAGCAGTTCTTC. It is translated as CASSPQPTASEQFF.